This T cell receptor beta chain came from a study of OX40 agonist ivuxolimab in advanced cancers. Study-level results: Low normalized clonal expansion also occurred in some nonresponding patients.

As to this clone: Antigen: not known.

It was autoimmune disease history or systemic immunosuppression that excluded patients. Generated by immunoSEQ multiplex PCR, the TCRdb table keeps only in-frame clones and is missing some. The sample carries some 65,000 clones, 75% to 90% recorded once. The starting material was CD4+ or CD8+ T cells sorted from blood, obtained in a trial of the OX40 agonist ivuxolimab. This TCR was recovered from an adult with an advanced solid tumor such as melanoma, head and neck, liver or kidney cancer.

In nucleotides, the CDR3 is TGTGCCAGCAGCCCGAAGGCTAGTTTCGAGCAGTACTTC. Translated: CASSPKASFEQYF. The rearrangement uses TRBV7-9 and TRBJ2-7; no clear D gene. Looked up from germline, CDR1 is SEHNR and CDR2 is FQNEAQ (reference sequence). This CDR3 comprises 13 residues. Trimming removed 5 bases from V and 6 bases from J, with 14 bases in between.